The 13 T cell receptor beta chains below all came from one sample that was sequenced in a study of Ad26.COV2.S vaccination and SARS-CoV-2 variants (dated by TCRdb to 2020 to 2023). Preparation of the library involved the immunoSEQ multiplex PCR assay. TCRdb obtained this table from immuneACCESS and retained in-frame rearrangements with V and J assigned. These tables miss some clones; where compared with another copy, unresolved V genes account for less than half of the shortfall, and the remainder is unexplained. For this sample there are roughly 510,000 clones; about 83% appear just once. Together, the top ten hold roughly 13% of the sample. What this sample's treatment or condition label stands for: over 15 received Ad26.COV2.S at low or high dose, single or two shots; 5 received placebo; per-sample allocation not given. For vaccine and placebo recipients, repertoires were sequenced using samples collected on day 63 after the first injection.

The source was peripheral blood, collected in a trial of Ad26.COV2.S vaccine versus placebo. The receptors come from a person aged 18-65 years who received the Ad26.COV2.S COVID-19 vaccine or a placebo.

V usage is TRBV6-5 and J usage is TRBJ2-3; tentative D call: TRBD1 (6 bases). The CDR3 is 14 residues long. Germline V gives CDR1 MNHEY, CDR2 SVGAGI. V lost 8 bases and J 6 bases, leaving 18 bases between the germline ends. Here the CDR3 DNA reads TGTGCCAGCCGCAAAACAGGGCGGCGGGATACGCAGTATTTT. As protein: CASRKTGRRDTQYF.

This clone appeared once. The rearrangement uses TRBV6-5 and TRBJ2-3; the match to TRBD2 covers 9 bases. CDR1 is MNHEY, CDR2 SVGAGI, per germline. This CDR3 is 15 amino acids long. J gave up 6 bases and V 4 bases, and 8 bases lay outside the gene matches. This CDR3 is CASSSISGSRDTQYF. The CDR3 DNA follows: TGTGCCAGCAGTTCTATTAGCGGGAGTAGGGATACGCAGTATTTT.

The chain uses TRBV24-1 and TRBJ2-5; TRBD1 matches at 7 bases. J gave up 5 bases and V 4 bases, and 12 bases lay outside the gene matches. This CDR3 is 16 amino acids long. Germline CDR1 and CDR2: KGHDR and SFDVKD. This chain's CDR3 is CATSDSKDRWSETQYF. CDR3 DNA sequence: TGTGCCACCAGTGACTCAAAGGACAGGTGGAGCGAGACCCAGTACTTC.

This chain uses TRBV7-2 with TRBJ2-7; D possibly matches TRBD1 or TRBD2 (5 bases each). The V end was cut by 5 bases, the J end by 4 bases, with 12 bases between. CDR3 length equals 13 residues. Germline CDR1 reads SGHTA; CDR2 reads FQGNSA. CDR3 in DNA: TGTGCCAGCAGCCAGGGACCATTTTACGAGCAGTACTTC. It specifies CASSQGPFYEQYF. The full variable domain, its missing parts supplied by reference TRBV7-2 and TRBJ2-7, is GAGVSQSPSNKVTEKGKDVELRCDPISGHTALYWYRQSLGQGLEFLIYFQGNSAPDKSGLPSDRFSAERTGGSVSTLTIQRTQQEDSAVYLCASSQGPFYEQYFGPGTRLTVT.

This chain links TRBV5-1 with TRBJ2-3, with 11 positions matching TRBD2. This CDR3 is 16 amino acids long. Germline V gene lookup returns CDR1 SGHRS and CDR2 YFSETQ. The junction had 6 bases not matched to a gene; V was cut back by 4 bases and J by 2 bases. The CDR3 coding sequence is TGCGCCAGCAGCCTTAAGGGACTAGCGGTCACAGATACGCAGTATTTT. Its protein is CASSLKGLAVTDTQYF. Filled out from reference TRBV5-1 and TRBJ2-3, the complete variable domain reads KAGVTQTPRYLIKTRGQQVTLSCSPISGHRSVSWYQQTPGQGLQFLFEYFSETQRNKGNFPGRFSGRQFSNSRSEMNVSTLELGDSALYLCASSLKGLAVTDTQYFGPGTRLTVL.

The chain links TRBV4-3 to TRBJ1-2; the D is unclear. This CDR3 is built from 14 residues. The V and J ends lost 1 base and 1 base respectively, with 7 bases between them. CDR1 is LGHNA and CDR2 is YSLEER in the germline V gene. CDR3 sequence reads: CASSQATVNYGYTF. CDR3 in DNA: TGCGCCAGCAGCCAAGCCACGGTTAACTATGGCTACACCTTC.

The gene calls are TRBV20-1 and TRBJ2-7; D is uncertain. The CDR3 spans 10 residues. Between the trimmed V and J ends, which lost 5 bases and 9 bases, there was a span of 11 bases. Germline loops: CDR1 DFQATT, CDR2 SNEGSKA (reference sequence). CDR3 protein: CSAWNRRQYF. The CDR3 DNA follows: TGCAGTGCTTGGAACCGCCGGCAGTACTTC.

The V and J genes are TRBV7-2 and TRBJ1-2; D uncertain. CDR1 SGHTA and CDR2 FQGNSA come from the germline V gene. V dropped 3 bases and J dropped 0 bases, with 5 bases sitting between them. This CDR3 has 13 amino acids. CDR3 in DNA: TGTGCCAGCAGCTTTGCAGCTAACTATGGCTACACCTTC. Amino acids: CASSFAANYGYTF.

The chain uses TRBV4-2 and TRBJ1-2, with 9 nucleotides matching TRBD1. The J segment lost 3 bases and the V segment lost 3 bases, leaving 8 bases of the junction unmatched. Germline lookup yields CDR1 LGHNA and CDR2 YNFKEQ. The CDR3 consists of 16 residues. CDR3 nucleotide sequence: TGTGCCAGCAGCCAGGCCTTCAGGACAGGGGACTATGGCTACACCTTC. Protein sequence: CASSQAFRTGDYGYTF.

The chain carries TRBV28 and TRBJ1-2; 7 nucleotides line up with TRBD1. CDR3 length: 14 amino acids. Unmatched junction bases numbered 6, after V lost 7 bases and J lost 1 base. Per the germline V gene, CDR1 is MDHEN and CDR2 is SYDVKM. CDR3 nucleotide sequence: TGTGCCAGCAATCAGGGACAGTTTAACTATGGCTACACCTTC. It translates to CASNQGQFNYGYTF.

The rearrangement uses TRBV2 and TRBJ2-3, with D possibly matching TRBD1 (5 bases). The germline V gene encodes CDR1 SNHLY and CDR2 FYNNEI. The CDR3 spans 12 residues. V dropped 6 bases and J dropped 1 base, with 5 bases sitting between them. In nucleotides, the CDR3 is TGTGCCAGCAGACAGGGCACAGATACGCAGTATTTT. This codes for CASRQGTDTQYF.

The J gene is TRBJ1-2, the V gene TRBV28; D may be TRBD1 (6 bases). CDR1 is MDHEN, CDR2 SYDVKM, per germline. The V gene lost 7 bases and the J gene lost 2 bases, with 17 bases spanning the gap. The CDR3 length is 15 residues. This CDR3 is CASTQVDQGNYGYTF. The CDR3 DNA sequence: TGTGCCAGCACCCAGGTGGACCAGGGGAACTATGGCTACACCTTC.

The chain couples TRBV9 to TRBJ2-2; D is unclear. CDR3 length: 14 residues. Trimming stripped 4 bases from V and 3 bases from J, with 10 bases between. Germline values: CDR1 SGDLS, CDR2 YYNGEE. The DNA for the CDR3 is TGTGCCAGCAGCCCCCGGATTGACACCGGGGAGCTGTTTTTT. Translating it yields CASSPRIDTGELFF.